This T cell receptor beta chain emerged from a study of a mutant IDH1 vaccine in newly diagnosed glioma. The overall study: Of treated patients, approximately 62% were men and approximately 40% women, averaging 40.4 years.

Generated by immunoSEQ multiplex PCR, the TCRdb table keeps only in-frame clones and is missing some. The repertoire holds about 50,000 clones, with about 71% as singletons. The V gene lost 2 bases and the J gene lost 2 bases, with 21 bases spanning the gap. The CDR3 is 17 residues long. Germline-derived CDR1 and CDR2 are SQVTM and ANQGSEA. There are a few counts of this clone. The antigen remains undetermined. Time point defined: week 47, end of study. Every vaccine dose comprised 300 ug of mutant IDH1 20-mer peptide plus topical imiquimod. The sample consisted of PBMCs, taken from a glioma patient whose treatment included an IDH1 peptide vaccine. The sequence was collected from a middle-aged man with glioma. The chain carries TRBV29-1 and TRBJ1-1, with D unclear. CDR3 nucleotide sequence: TGCAGCGTTGAATGGAGGCTCGGGTCCACGAGCAACACTGAAGCTTTCTTT. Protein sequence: CSVEWRLGSTSNTEAFF.